The 3 T cell receptor beta chains given below trace back to one sample, sequenced in a study of blood T cell repertoires in COVID-19. The data were produced by immunoSEQ multiplex PCR, yet TCRdb's version contains in-frame clones alone and is incomplete. Of tens of thousands of clones listed, approximately 80% are singletons. Material: PBMCs or T cells enriched from blood (not recorded which). These receptor sequences come from a woman aged 40 to 55 with acute COVID-19.

In its sample, this clone was seen a few times. The chain couples TRBV6-5 to TRBJ2-1; TRBD2 might be the D (5 bases). This CDR3 region has 12 residues. Germline CDR1 is MNHEY and CDR2 is SVGAGI. The V end was cut by 8 bases, the J end by 7 bases, with 12 bases between. The CDR3 here is CASGRTGNEQFF. The CDR3 region has the DNA TGTGCCAGCGGGCGGACGGGGAATGAGCAGTTCTTC.

V usage is TRBV15 and J usage is TRBJ1-5; a possible D gene is TRBD1 (5 bases). Germline V lookup: CDR1 LNHNV, CDR2 YYDKDF (reference sequence). V lost 0 bases, J lost 0 bases, and 15 bases lay in between. The CDR3 is 18 amino acids. CDR3 in DNA: TGTGCCACCAGCAGAGAAGGGCCAAGACAGAATAGCAATCAGCCCCAGCATTTT. Its translation is CATSREGPRQNSNQPQHF.

V usage is TRBV7-8 and J usage is TRBJ2-1, with 10 bases aligning to TRBD2. The CDR3 totals 15 residues. The germline V gene has CDR1 SGHVS and CDR2 FQNEAQ. The V gene end was trimmed by 3 bases and the J gene end by 2 bases; junction bases not matched to a gene: 1. CDR3 nucleotides: TGTGCCAGCAGCTTCGGACTAGCGGCCTACAATGAGCAGTTCTTC. It specifies CASSFGLAAYNEQFF.